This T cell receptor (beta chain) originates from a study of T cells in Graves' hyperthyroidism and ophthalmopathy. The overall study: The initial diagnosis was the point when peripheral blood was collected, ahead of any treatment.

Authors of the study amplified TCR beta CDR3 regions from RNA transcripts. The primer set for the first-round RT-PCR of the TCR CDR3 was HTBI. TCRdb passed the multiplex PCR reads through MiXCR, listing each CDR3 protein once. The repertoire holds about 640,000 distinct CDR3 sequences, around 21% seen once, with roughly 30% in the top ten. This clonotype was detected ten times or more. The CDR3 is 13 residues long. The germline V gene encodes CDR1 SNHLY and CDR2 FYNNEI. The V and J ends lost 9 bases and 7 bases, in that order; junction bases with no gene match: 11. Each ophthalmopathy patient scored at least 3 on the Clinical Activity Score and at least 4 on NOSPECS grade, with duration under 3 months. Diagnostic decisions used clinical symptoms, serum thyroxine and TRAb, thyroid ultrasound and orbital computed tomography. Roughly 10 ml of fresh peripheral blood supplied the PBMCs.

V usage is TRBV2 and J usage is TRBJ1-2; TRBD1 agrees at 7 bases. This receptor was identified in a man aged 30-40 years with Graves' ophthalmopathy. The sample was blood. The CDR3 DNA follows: TGTGCCAGACCTACAGGGGCCCGAGGTGGCTACACCTTC. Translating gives CARPTGARGGYTF.